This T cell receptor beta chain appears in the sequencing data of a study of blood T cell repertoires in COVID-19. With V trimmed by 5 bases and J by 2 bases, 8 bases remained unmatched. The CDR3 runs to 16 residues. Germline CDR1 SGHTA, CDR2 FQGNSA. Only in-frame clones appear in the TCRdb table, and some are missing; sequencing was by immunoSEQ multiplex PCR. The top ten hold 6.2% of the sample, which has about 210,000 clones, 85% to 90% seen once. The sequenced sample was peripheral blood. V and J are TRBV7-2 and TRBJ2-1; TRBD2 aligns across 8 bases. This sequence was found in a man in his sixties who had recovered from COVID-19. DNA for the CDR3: TGTGCCAGCAGCGCCCACCAAGCGGGGGCCTACAATGAGCAGTTCTTC. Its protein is CASSAHQAGAYNEQFF. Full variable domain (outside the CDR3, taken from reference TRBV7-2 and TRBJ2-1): GAGVSQSPSNKVTEKGKDVELRCDPISGHTALYWYRQSLGQGLEFLIYFQGNSAPDKSGLPSDRFSAERTGGSVSTLTIQRTQQEDSAVYLCASSAHQAGAYNEQFFGPGTRLTVL.